Shown below are 15 T cell receptor beta chains from a single sample sequenced in a study of immune evolution from preneoplasia to lung adenocarcinoma. Produced via immunoSEQ multiplex PCR; TCRdb's table is partial and in-frame only. The sample contains about 9,000 clones, approximately 83% of which appear only once. The specimen sequenced was FFPE minimally invasive lung adenocarcinoma tissue. These receptors were obtained from a person between 65 and 79 years old with lung adenocarcinoma.

This clone was seen only once. The rearrangement uses TRBV5-6 and TRBJ2-7, with a tentative D call TRBD1 (5 bases). Germline V gene lookup returns CDR1 SGHDT and CDR2 YYEEEE. The CDR3 is 14 residues long. Trimming took off 5 bases at V and 3 bases at J, with 15 bases between the two ends. The CDR3 DNA reads as TGTGCCAGCAGTGAAACAGGACGGAGCTACGAGCAGTACTTC. It encodes CASSETGRSYEQYF.

This chain connects TRBV9 to TRBJ1-5; D remains ambiguous. The germline gives CDR1 SGDLS, CDR2 YYNGEE. V dropped 0 bases and J dropped 0 bases, with 10 bases sitting between them. The CDR3 extends over 16 amino acids. The CDR3 DNA sequence: TGTGCCAGCAGCGTAGAAAGGTACTATAGCAATCAGCCCCAGCATTTT. Its translation: CASSVERYYSNQPQHF. Using reference TRBV9 and TRBJ1-5 for the parts outside the CDR3, the full variable domain is DSGVTQTPKHLITATGQRVTLRCSPRSGDLSVYWYQQSLDQGLQFLIQYYNGEERAKGNILERFSAQQFPDLHSELNLSSLELGDSALYFCASSVERYYSNQPQHFGDGTRLSIL.

The count of this clone is one. The chain couples TRBV7-8 to TRBJ2-5, with 9 positions matching TRBD1. The germline V gene encodes CDR1 SGHVS and CDR2 FQNEAQ. This CDR3 is built from 14 residues. The trim removed 5 bases at V and 5 bases at J, leaving 6 bases unmatched. The CDR3 region has the DNA TGTGCCAGCAGCCCGAGGACAGGGGTCGAGACCCAGTACTTC. Translated: CASSPRTGVETQYF.

The chain employs TRBV28 and TRBJ1-5, with D unclear. This CDR3 region has 14 residues. Germline V CDR1 and CDR2: MDHEN, SYDVKM. The V and J ends lost 3 bases and 3 bases respectively, with 9 bases between them. The CDR3 reads CASSLFQVNQPQHF. The CDR3 DNA is TGTGCCAGCAGTTTGTTCCAGGTCAATCAGCCCCAGCATTTT.

J is TRBJ2-6 and V is TRBV11-2; 8 bases line up with TRBD1. Germline V gene lookup returns CDR1 SGHAT and CDR2 FQNNGV. The CDR3 covers 17 residues. V shed 5 bases and J 0 bases; nucleotides not matched to a gene: 6. CDR3 nucleotide sequence: TGTGCCAGCAGCCCGGGACAGGTTTTCTCTGGGGCCAACGTCCTGACTTTC. Translating it yields CASSPGQVFSGANVLTF.

The chain uses TRBV9 and TRBJ2-3; 8 bases align to TRBD2. CDR3 length: 16 residues. V dropped 4 bases and J dropped 0; count of bases not matched to a gene: 7. Germline loops: CDR1 SGDLS, CDR2 YYNGEE. The CDR3 protein is CASSSPSGLSTDTQYF. The CDR3 DNA follows: TGTGCCAGCAGCTCCCCTAGCGGGCTTAGCACAGATACGCAGTATTTT.

As regards this clone: The same CDR3 is also encoded by other DNA sequences in this sample. The chain has TRBV4-1 and TRBJ1-6; D is possibly TRBD1 (5 bases). This CDR3 has 16 residues. Germline V gene data show CDR1 as MGHRA and CDR2 as YSYEKL. V lost 0 bases to trimming and J lost 9 bases, with 15 bases between them. Here the CDR3 DNA reads TGCGCCAGCAGCCAAGATCTACGGGGGATTGGTTCACCCCTCCACTTT. As protein: CASSQDLRGIGSPLHF.

CDR3 coding DNA: TGCGCCAGCGGGAGGGGGGGGGCCAACAATGAGCAGTTCTTC. As protein: CASGRGGANNEQFF. This sequence joins TRBV4-1 and TRBJ2-1; D is perhaps TRBD2 (7 bases). CDR3 size: 14 residues. From germline, CDR1 is MGHRA and CDR2 YSYEKL. With 8 bases removed from V and 5 bases from J, the gap between germline ends came to 16 bases.

This sequence joins TRBV6-6 and TRBJ2-5, with D perhaps TRBD1 (5 bases). Germline V lookup: CDR1 MNHNY, CDR2 SVGAGI (reference sequence). V lost 0 bases and J lost 5, with 10 bases in between. The CDR3 is 14 amino acids. The DNA for the CDR3 is TGTGCCAGCAGTTACTCGGGGCCCCCTGAGACCCAGTACTTC. This translates into CASSYSGPPETQYF.

The chain joins TRBV6-6 to TRBJ1-6; 10 nucleotides agree with TRBD1. V was clipped by 2 bases and J by 9 bases; unmatched bases: 7. The CDR3 totals 16 residues. Germline lookup yields CDR1 MNHNY and CDR2 SVGAGI (reference sequence). The CDR3 nucleotides read TGTGCCAGCAGTTACCAGGGACAGGGGATCGGTTCACCCCTCCACTTT. Residues: CASSYQGQGIGSPLHF.

This clone showed up just a few times. This sequence joins TRBV2 and TRBJ2-2; D may match TRBD1 or TRBD2 (5 bases each). The CDR3 sequence is 14 residues long. V was trimmed by 4 bases and J by 2 bases, leaving 8 bases between them. Looked up from germline, CDR1 is SNHLY and CDR2 is FYNNEI. CDR3 residues: CASSGDGNTGELFF. DNA of the CDR3: TGTGCCAGCAGTGGGGACGGAAACACCGGGGAGCTGTTTTTT.

This sequence joins TRBV11-3 and TRBJ2-2; D ambiguous. CDR3 length equals 13 residues. V was trimmed by 4 bases and J by 3 bases, leaving 6 bases between them. Germline loops: CDR1 SGHNT, CDR2 YENEEA. Here the CDR3 reads CASSSEYTGELFF. In nucleotides, the CDR3 is TGTGCCAGCAGCTCCGAGTACACCGGGGAGCTGTTTTTT.

This clone turned up a few times. The CDR3, as DNA: TGCAGCGTTGTTGCCGGGGCCAGGGCGCGGGAGCAGTACTTC. It specifies CSVVAGARAREQYF. The V gene is TRBV29-1, the J gene TRBJ2-7; either TRBD1 or TRBD2 may supply D (5 bases each). Germline V gene lookup returns CDR1 SQVTM and CDR2 ANQGSEA. The CDR3 length is 14 residues. V lost 4 bases and J 7 bases, leaving 20 bases between the germline ends.

The chain joins TRBV7-3 to TRBJ2-2; D not resolved. Germline V gives CDR1 SGHTA, CDR2 FQGTGA. V was trimmed by 0 bases and J by 4 bases, leaving 6 bases between them. The CDR3 consists of 14 residues. In DNA, the CDR3 is TGTGCCAGCAGCTTAACGTCGGGCACCGGGGAGCTGTTTTTT. It specifies CASSLTSGTGELFF. The variable domain in full, with the rest retrieved from reference TRBV7-3 and TRBJ2-2, is GAGVSQTPSNKVTEKGKYVELRCDPISGHTALYWYRQSLGQGPEFLIYFQGTGAADDSGLPNDRFFAVRPEGSVSTLKIQRTERGDSAVYLCASSLTSGTGELFFGEGSRLTVL.

This clone was seen a few times. The CDR3 reads CASSQVSGGRTEAFF. For the CDR3, the DNA is TGTGCCAGCAGCCAGGTCTCAGGGGGTAGAACTGAAGCTTTCTTT. V gene TRBV4-2 combines with J gene TRBJ1-1, with 7 nucleotides matching TRBD1. The germline gives CDR1 LGHNA, CDR2 YNFKEQ. With 3 bases clipped from V and 5 bases from J, the junction kept 9 bases outside the gene matches. The CDR3 contains 15 residues.